A single sample is the source of the 9 T cell receptor beta chains below, sequenced in a study of cytomegalovirus exposure and HLA in healthy donors. PCR amplification relied on 60 Vbeta primers (plus 13 Jbeta primers). Sequencing used immunoSEQ multiplex PCR; TCRdb keeps in-frame clones, though not all of them. The data contain fewer than 250,000 clones, 75% to 80% of them singletons. The source material was PBMCs. These receptors originate from a male donor in good health and CMV-seronegative.

This clone occurred a few times. The chain joins TRBV7-3 to TRBJ2-3; TRBD2 is a possible D gene (5 bases). This CDR3 has 15 residues. Between the trimmed V and J ends, which lost 5 bases and 0 bases, there was a span of 12 bases. The germline CDR1 and CDR2 sequences are SGHTA and FQGTGA. CDR3 sequence reads: CASSLGLGSTDTQYF. The CDR3 DNA is TGTGCCAGCAGCCTAGGACTGGGCAGCACAGATACGCAGTATTTT. Filled out from reference TRBV7-3 and TRBJ2-3, the complete variable domain reads GAGVSQTPSNKVTEKGKYVELRCDPISGHTALYWYRQSLGQGPEFLIYFQGTGAADDSGLPNDRFFAVRPEGSVSTLKIQRTERGDSAVYLCASSLGLGSTDTQYFGPGTRLTVL.

The chain uses TRBV5-1 and TRBJ2-5; weak D call: TRBD1 (6 bases). The CDR3 runs 15 residues. CDR1 is SGHRS, CDR2 YFSETQ, per germline. V lost 1 base, J lost 3 bases, and 13 bases lay in between. The CDR3 bases are TGCGCCAGCAGCTTGTACAGGGAAGAAGAAGAGACCCAGTACTTC. Translated, it gives CASSLYREEEETQYF. The full variable domain, with the rest looked up from reference TRBV5-1 and TRBJ2-5, is KAGVTQTPRYLIKTRGQQVTLSCSPISGHRSVSWYQQTPGQGLQFLFEYFSETQRNKGNFPGRFSGRQFSNSRSEMNVSTLELGDSALYLCASSLYREEEETQYFGPGTRLLVL.

The chain carries TRBV28 and TRBJ1-1, with 8 bases fitting TRBD1. CDR3 size: 16 residues. Germline V gene lookup returns CDR1 MDHEN and CDR2 SYDVKM. V was pared by 6 bases and J by 3 bases, with 12 bases of the junction left unmatched. CDR3 region: CASSPRQGIMDTEAFF. CDR3 DNA sequence: TGTGCCAGCAGCCCCAGACAGGGGATCATGGACACTGAAGCTTTCTTT.

The chain links TRBV11-2 to TRBJ1-2; 7 nucleotides agree with TRBD1. Germline CDR1 is SGHAT and CDR2 is FQNNGV. The V and J ends lost 6 bases and 4 bases, in that order; junction bases with no gene match: 11. CDR3 size: 15 residues. The CDR3 DNA reads TGTGCCAGCAGACATCTTCAGGGGGACGGCTATGGCTACACCTTC. Its translation: CASRHLQGDGYGYTF.

This rearrangement joins TRBV28 to TRBJ2-5; 8 nucleotides align to TRBD2. J lost 1 base, V lost 7 bases, and 5 bases had no gene match. The CDR3 is 14 amino acids. Germline loops: CDR1 MDHEN, CDR2 SYDVKM. CDR3 amino acids: CASTTGGIQETQYF. DNA of the CDR3: TGTGCCAGCACCACGGGGGGGATCCAAGAGACCCAGTACTTC.

The V call is TRBV27, the J call TRBJ2-2, with 14 bases matching TRBD2. The CDR3 length is 18 residues. Trimming cost V 4 bases and J 4 bases; bases outside gene matches: 8. Per germline, CDR1 MNHEY and CDR2 SMNVEV (reference sequence). The CDR3 is CASSSPGLAGAGTGELFF. The CDR3 DNA sequence: TGTGCCAGCAGTTCACCGGGACTAGCGGGGGCGGGCACCGGGGAGCTGTTTTTT.

The rearrangement links TRBV19 to TRBJ2-1; 11 bases are a match to TRBD2. Trimming took 7 bases from V and 5 from J; bases not matched to a gene: 4. Per germline, CDR1 LNHDA and CDR2 SQIVND (reference sequence). The CDR3 spans 14 residues. The CDR3 here is CASISTSGNNEQFF. The CDR3, as DNA: TGTGCCAGTATCTCGACTAGCGGGAACAATGAGCAGTTCTTC.

This clone was observed a few times. This rearrangement joins TRBV6-4 to TRBJ2-1, with a tentative D call TRBD2 (6 bases). Germline lookup yields CDR1 MRHNA and CDR2 SNTAGT. V shed 4 bases and J shed 0 bases, with 10 bases lying between them. The CDR3 is 15 residues long. CDR3: CASSGDSGSYNEQFF. The CDR3 DNA sequence: TGTGCCAGCAGTGGGGACTCCGGCTCCTACAATGAGCAGTTCTTC.

This clone showed up just once. The V and J genes are TRBV28 and TRBJ1-1, with 9 bases aligning to TRBD1. Germline assignment: CDR1 MDHEN and CDR2 SYDVKM. The CDR3 consists of 16 residues. V lost 3 bases, J lost 1 base, and 6 bases stayed unmatched. The CDR3 spells CASSFGQGNGNTEAFF. The DNA for the CDR3 is TGTGCCAGCAGTTTTGGACAGGGGAATGGGAACACTGAAGCTTTCTTT.